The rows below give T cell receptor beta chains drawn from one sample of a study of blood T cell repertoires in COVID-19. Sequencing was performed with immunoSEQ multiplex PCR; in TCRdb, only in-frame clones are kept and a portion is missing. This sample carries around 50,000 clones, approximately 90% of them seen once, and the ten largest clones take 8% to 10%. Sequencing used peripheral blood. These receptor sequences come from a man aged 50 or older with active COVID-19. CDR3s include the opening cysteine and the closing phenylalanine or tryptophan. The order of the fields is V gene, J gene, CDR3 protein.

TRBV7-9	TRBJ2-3	CASSGVGRGLSTDTQYF
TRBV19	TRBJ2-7	CASSIGGQGRTYEQYF
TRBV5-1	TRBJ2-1	CASSLLTDEQFF
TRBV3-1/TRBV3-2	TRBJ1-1	CASSRLGSAEAFF
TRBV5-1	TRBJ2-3	CASSWGAGLGTDTQYF
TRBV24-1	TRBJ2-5	CATSDPNSETQYF
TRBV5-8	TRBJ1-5	CASSRDRERGQPQHF
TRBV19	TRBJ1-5	CASTESTDYSNQPQHF
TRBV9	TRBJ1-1	CASSVGGPNTEAFF
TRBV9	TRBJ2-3	CASSPGEQGTDTQYF
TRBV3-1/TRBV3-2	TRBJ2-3	CASSSSGDTQYF
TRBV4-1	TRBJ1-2	CASSQTGSYGYTF
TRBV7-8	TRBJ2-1	CASSSRADQPTGSEQFF
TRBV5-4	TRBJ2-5	CASSLEGGEETQYF
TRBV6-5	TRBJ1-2	CASTAGDGYTF
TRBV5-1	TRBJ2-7	CASSLALASSYEQYF
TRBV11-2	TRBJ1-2	CASSRDRDYGYTF
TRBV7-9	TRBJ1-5	CASAPTTGSSNQPQHF
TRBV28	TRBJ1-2	CASSLWAGGNYGYTF
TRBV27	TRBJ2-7	CASSLSHGYEQYF
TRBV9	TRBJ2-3	CASSAESGRATDTQYF
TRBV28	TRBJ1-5	CASGGSQPQHF
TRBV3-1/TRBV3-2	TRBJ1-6	CASSPNAGARGSPLHF
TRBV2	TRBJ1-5	CATTWTGGDQPQHF
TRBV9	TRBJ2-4	CASSVGPRQGELNIQYF
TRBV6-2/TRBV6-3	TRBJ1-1	CASSYSTEGTEAFF
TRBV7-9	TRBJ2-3	CASSPGLGDSDTQYF
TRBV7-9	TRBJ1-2	CASSLGQGVDYGYTF
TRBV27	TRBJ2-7	CASSLWGGEQYF
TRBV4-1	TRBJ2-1	CASSQPREGGNEQFF
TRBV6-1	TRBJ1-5	CASSEVADQPQHF
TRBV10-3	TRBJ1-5	CAIRETGGGRPQHF
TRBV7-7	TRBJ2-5	CASSRPLAGGDQETQYF
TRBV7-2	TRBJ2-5	CASSQNSGTQYF
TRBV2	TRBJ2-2	CASYTTRDSSTGELFF